The T cell receptor (beta chain) under discussion was sequenced for a study of CXCR3-negative and CXCR3-positive naive CD8 T cells. At the level of the study: Across all libraries, TRB reads numbered 110 million to 150 million, with about 1.5 +/- 0.3 million in each library. Study-level findings and limits: Naive subsets did not differ in surface CD5, and the authors estimated TCR strength using properties of the TRB CDR3. Similar TRBV-TRBJ gene usage was seen in naive CXCR3-negative and CXCR3-positive cells, but not in memory cells. CXCR3-positive naive cells had more hydrophobic TRB CDR3s than CXCR3-negative naive cells.

Cells that were CD45RO-CCR7+CD27+CD95- constituted naive CD8+ T cells. As regards this clonotype: Its antigen is undetermined.

Preparation of TRB cDNA libraries relied on 5' RACE carrying UMI labels. TCRdb re-called the 5' RACE reads and gives one entry per CDR3 protein, without DNA. The data include 140,000 to 150,000 distinct CDR3 sequences; the top ten clones carry 0.25% to 0.3%. This TCR was recovered from a human donor in good health. Some clones in this sample may be carry-over from other donors' samples. Material: naive CXCR3+ CD8+ T cells from blood. Regarding subset: CD45RO-CCR7+CD27+CD95- naive CD8+ T cells expressing CXCR3 (TNR3+).

The CDR3 is CASISYNEQFF. The V and J genes are TRBV28 and TRBJ2-1. CDR1 and CDR2 from the germline V gene are MDHEN and SYDVKM. The length of the CDR3 is 11 residues.